The 17 T cell receptor beta chains below all came from one sample that was sequenced in a study of blood T cell repertoires in COVID-19. TCRdb's table, derived via immunoSEQ multiplex PCR, lists solely in-frame clones and lacks some. The sample has around 200,000 clones, more than 80% seen once. Material for sequencing was peripheral blood. The receptors were sampled from a woman aged 30 to 39 with COVID-19, enrolled during active disease.

The chain links TRBV6-2 or TRBV6-3 to TRBJ2-7; TRBD2 matches 12 bases. V lost 2 bases, J lost 7 bases, and 12 bases stayed unmatched. The germline V gene encodes CDR1 MNHEY and CDR2 SVGEGT. The CDR3 sequence is 17 residues long. The chain's CDR3 is CASSYGGLAGTYVEQYF. CDR3 bases: TGTGCCAGCAGTTACGGCGGACTAGCGGGGACATACGTGGAGCAGTACTTC.

This clone was counted a single time. V is TRBV2 and J is TRBJ1-6; TRBD1 matches at 9 bases. V gave up 5 bases and J gave up 7 bases; unmatched junction bases: 6. The V gene's germline CDR1 is SNHLY and CDR2 FYNNEI. CDR3 size: 15 residues. CDR3 DNA sequence: TGTGCCAGCAGTCAACAGGGGGCTGGCAATTCACCCCTCCACTTT. It specifies CASSQQGAGNSPLHF.

The chain employs TRBV27 and TRBJ2-3, with a weak D call TRBD2 (5 bases). Trimming pared 0 bases from V and 8 bases from J, leaving 9 bases between. The CDR3 is 13 amino acids. CDR1 is MNHEY and CDR2 is SMNVEV in the germline V gene (reference sequence). This CDR3 is CASSLSIGGTQYF. CDR3 DNA: TGTGCCAGCAGTTTATCGATAGGAGGTACGCAGTATTTT.

The chain employs TRBV7-9 and TRBJ2-3; maybe TRBD2 (6 bases). Germline CDR1 is SEHNR and CDR2 is FQNEAQ (reference sequence). V gave up 1 base and J gave up 2 bases, with 10 bases separating them. There are 15 residues in the CDR3. The CDR3 sequence: CASSLGGGITDTQYF. The DNA for the CDR3 is TGTGCCAGCAGCTTAGGTGGCGGGATCACAGATACGCAGTATTTT. Full variable domain (remainder filled in from reference TRBV7-9 and TRBJ2-3): DTGVSQNPRHKITKRGQNVTFRCDPISEHNRLYWYRQTLGQGPEFLTYFQNEAQLEKSRLLSDRFSAERPKGSFSTLEIQRTEQGDSAMYLCASSLGGGITDTQYFGPGTRLTVL.

The chain has TRBV5-1 and TRBJ1-1; 8 nucleotides match TRBD1. Germline lookup yields CDR1 SGHRS and CDR2 YFSETQ. This CDR3 is 13 amino acids long. V dropped 5 bases and J dropped 4; count of bases not matched to a gene: 4. The CDR3 DNA is TGCGCCAGCAGATTTACAGGGGGCACTGAAGCTTTCTTT. This sequence encodes CASRFTGGTEAFF.

The gene calls are TRBV6-2 or TRBV6-3 and TRBJ2-4, with a tentative D call TRBD2 (6 bases). Germline lookup yields CDR1 MNHEY and CDR2 SVGEGT. Trimming took off 6 bases at V and 1 base at J, with 10 bases between the two ends. This CDR3 comprises 14 residues. This chain's CDR3 is CASSNGGAKNIQYF. As DNA, the CDR3 is TGTGCCAGCAGCAATGGGGGGGCCAAAAACATTCAGTACTTC.

About this clone: Other DNA sequences in the same sample also yield this CDR3. This rearrangement joins TRBV6-1 to TRBJ2-7; 8 positions match TRBD1. This CDR3 contains 15 residues. V was clipped by 2 bases and J by 2 bases; unmatched bases: 5. Germline V gene lookup returns CDR1 MNHNS and CDR2 SASEGT. This CDR3 is CASSELGQGPYEQYF. CDR3 in DNA: TGTGCCAGCAGTGAACTTGGACAGGGCCCCTACGAGCAGTACTTC.

The chain recombines TRBV12-3 or TRBV12-4 with TRBJ2-3, with D uncertain. V dropped 4 bases and J dropped 0 bases, with 5 bases sitting between them. The CDR3 sequence is 13 residues long. The CDR3 protein is CASSSYSTDTQYF. In DNA form, the CDR3 reads TGTGCCAGCAGTTCCTACAGCACAGATACGCAGTATTTT.

This chain links TRBV4-3 with TRBJ2-3; weak D call: TRBD2 (6 bases). This CDR3 spans 17 amino acids. The germline V gene has CDR1 LGHNA and CDR2 YSLEER. Trimming left V 4 bases short and J 1 base short, with 18 bases between. The CDR3 is CASSPDIPGVGTDTQYF. DNA of the CDR3: TGCGCCAGCAGCCCAGATATACCGGGGGTAGGCACAGATACGCAGTATTTT.

This chain joins TRBV13 and TRBJ1-2; no firm D call. CDR3 length equals 13 residues. Germline CDR1 PRHDT, CDR2 FYEKMQ (reference sequence). V was pared by 1 base and J by 2 bases, with 5 bases between. CDR3 bases: TGTGCCAGCAGCTTAGCTGTAAACTATGGCTACACCTTC. Translation: CASSLAVNYGYTF.

This clone was seen a handful of times. The chain has TRBV3-1 (or the pseudogene TRBV3-2) and TRBJ1-6; 7 bases align to TRBD1. This CDR3 spans 14 amino acids. CDR1 and CDR2 from the germline V gene are LGHDT and YNNKEL (reference sequence). After removal of 4 bases from V and 7 bases from J, the junction contained 4 bases not matched to a gene. The CDR3 DNA reads as TGTGCCAGCAGCCCTAAGGGACAGAATTCACCCCTCCACTTT. Amino acids: CASSPKGQNSPLHF.

J is TRBJ1-3 and V is TRBV9, with 8 bases fitting TRBD1. The CDR3 has 15 amino acids. J lost 2 bases, V lost 3 bases, and 4 bases had no gene match. CDR1 is SGDLS and CDR2 is YYNGEE in the germline V gene. Here the CDR3 reads CASSALTGAGNTIYF. The CDR3 DNA reads as TGTGCCAGCAGCGCACTGACAGGGGCTGGAAACACCATATATTTT.

This chain joins TRBV10-3 and TRBJ2-5, with 10 bases aligning to TRBD2. Losses at the gene ends were 2 bases for V and 2 bases for J; bases not matched to a gene: 5. The CDR3 is made up of 16 amino acids. Per germline, CDR1 ENHRY and CDR2 SYGVKD. CDR3 sequence: CAISENSGGTQETQYF. The DNA for the CDR3 is TGTGCCATCAGTGAGAATAGCGGGGGGACACAAGAGACCCAGTACTTC.

V gene TRBV3-1 (or the pseudogene TRBV3-2) combines with J gene TRBJ1-5; 10 bases align to TRBD1. Germline loops: CDR1 LGHDT, CDR2 YNNKEL (reference sequence). There are 14 residues in the CDR3. Trimming removed 3 bases from V and 5 bases from J; junction bases left unmatched: 1. The CDR3 DNA sequence: TGTGCCAGCAGCCATGGGACAGGGGATCAGCCCCAGCATTTT. It is translated as CASSHGTGDQPQHF.

The chain combines TRBV19 with TRBJ2-1, with 11 bases fitting TRBD2. Germline V lookup: CDR1 LNHDA, CDR2 SQIVND (reference sequence). There are 19 residues in the CDR3. The trim removed 3 bases at V and 0 bases at J, leaving 10 bases unmatched. The CDR3 DNA follows: TGTGCCAGTAGTATTAAGGCGGCTAGCGGGAGGCGCTCCTACAATGAGCAGTTCTTC. Amino acids: CASSIKAASGRRSYNEQFF.

Notes on this clone: The identical CDR3 is also encoded by other nucleotide sequences in the sample. This chain links TRBV5-1 with TRBJ1-1; a possible D gene is TRBD1 (5 bases). Trimming shortened V by 0 bases and J by 3 bases, and 9 bases separated the two germline ends. CDR1 and CDR2 (germline): SGHRS, YFSETQ. CDR3 length equals 14 residues. CDR3 amino acids: CASSLVPGDTEAFF. CDR3 DNA: TGCGCCAGCAGCTTGGTTCCGGGGGACACTGAAGCTTTCTTT.

J is TRBJ2-1 and V is TRBV4-3; TRBD2 matches at 7 bases. Per germline, CDR1 LGHNA and CDR2 YSLEER. V trimming: 4 bases; J trimming: 2 bases; junction bases outside the gene matches: 8. CDR3 length: 16 residues. CDR3 sequence reads: CASSRGAAGAYNEQFF. CDR3 DNA sequence: TGCGCCAGCAGCCGAGGCGCGGCGGGGGCCTACAATGAGCAGTTCTTC.